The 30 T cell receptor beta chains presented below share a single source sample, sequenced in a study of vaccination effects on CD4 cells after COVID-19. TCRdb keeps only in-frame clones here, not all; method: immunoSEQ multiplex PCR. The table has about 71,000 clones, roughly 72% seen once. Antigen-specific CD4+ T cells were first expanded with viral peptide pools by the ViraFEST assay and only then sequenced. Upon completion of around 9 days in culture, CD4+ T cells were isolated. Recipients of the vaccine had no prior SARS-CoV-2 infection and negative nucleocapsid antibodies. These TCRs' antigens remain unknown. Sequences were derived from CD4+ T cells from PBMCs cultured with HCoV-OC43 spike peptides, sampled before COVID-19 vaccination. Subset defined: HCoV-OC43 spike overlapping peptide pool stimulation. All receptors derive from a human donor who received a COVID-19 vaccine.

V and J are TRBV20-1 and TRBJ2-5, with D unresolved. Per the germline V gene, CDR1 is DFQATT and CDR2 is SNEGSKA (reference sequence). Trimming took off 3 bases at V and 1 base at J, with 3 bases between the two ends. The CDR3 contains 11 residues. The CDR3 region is CSASAQETQYF. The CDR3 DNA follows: TGCAGTGCTAGTGCCCAAGAGACCCAGTACTTC.

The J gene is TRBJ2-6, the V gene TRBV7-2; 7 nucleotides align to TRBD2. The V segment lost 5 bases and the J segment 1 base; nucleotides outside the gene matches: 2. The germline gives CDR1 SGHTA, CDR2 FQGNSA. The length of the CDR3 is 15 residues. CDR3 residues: CASSLGGSGANVLTF. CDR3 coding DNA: TGTGCCAGCAGCCTCGGGGGGTCTGGGGCCAACGTCCTGACTTTC.

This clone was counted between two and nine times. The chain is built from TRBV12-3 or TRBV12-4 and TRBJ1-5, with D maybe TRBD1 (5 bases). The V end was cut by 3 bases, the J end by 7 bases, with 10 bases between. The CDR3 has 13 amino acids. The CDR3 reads CASSLAGRQPQHF. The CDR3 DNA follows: TGTGCCAGCAGTTTGGCAGGGCGACAGCCCCAGCATTTT.

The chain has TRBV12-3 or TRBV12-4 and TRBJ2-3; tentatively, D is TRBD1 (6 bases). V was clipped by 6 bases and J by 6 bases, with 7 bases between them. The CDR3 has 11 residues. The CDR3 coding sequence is TGTGCCAGCAGCACAGGGGATACGCAGTATTTT. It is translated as CASSTGDTQYF.

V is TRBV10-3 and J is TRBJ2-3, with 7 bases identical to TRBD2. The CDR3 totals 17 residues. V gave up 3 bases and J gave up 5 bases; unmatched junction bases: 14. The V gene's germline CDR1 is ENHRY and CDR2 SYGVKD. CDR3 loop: CAISEPHRAGSGDTQYF. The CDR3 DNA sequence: TGTGCCATCAGTGAACCTCACCGAGCGGGGAGTGGAGATACGCAGTATTTT.

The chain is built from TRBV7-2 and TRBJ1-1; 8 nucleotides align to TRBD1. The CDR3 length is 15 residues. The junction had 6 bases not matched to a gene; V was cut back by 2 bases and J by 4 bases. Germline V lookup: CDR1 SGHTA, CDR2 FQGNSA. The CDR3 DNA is TGTGCCAGCAGCTTATCCCCCGGACAGGGCACTGAAGCTTTCTTT. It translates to CASSLSPGQGTEAFF.

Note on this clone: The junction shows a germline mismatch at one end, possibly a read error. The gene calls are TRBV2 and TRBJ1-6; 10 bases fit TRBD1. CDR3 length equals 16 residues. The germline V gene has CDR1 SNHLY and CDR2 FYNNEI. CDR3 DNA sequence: TGTGCCAGCAACCCGACAGGGGGCCAATATAGTTCACCCCTCCACTTT. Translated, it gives CASNPTGGQYSSPLHF.

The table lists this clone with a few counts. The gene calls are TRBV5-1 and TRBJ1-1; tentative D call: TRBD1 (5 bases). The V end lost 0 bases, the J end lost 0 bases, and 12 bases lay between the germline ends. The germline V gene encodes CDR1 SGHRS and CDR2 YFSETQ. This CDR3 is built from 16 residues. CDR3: CASSLAVTALNTEAFF. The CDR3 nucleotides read TGCGCCAGCAGCTTGGCAGTGACAGCTCTGAACACTGAAGCTTTCTTT.

The CDR3 DNA reads as TGCAGCGTTGAGTGGGGGTATGCGAACACCGGGGAGCTGTTTTTT. Translated: CSVEWGYANTGELFF. V usage is TRBV29-1 and J usage is TRBJ2-2; D possibly matches TRBD1 or TRBD2 (5 bases each). Germline CDR1 is SQVTM and CDR2 is ANQGSEA. V was trimmed by 3 bases and J by 0 bases, leaving 11 bases between them. The CDR3 runs 15 residues.

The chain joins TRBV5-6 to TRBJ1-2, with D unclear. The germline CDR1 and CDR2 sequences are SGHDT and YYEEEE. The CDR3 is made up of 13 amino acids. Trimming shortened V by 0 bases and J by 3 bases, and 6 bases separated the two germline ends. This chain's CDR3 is CASSLGRDYGYTF. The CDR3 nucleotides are TGTGCCAGCAGCTTGGGTAGGGACTATGGCTACACCTTC.

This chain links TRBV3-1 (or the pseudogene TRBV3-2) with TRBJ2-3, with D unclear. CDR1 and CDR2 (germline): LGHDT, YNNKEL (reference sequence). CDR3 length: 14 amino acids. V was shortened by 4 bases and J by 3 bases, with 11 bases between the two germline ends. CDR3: CASSPVVGTDTQYF. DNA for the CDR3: TGTGCCAGCAGCCCAGTAGTGGGTACAGATACGCAGTATTTT.

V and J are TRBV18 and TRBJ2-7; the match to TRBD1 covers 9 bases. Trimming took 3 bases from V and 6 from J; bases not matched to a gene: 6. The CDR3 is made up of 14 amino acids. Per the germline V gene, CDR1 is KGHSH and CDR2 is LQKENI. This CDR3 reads CASSPGTGMGEQYV. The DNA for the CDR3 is TGTGCCAGCTCACCCGGGACAGGGATGGGCGAGCAGTACGTC.

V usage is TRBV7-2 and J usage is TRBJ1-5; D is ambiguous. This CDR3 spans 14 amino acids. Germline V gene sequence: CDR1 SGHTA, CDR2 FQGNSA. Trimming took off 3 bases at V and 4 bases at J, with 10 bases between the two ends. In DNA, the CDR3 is TGTGCCAGCAGCTTTGCAACCCGGAATCAGCCCCAGCATTTT. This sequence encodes CASSFATRNQPQHF.

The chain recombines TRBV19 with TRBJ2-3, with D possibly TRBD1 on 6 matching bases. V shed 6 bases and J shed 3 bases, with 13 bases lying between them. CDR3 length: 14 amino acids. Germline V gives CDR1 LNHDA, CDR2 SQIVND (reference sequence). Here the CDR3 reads CASSQGHNTDTQYF. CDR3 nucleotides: TGTGCCAGTAGCCAGGGGCATAATACAGATACGCAGTATTTT.

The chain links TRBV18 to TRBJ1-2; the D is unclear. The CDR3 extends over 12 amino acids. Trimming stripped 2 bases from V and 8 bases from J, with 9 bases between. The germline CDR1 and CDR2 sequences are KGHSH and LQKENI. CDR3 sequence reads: CASSPGRLGYTF. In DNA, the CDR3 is TGTGCCAGCTCACCAGGGAGGTTGGGCTACACCTTC. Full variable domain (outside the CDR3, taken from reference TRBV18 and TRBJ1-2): NAGVMQNPRHLVRRRGQEARLRCSPMKGHSHVYWYRQLPEEGLKFMVYLQKENIIDESGMPKERFSAEFPKEGPSILRIQQVVRGDSAAYFCASSPGRLGYTFGSGTRLTVV.

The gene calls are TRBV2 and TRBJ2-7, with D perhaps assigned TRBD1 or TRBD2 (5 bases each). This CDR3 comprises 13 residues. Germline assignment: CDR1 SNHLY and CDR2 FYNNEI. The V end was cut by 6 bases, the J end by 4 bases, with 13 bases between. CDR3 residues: CASSFGTPYEQYV. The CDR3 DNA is TGTGCCAGCAGCTTCGGGACCCCATACGAGCAGTACGTC.

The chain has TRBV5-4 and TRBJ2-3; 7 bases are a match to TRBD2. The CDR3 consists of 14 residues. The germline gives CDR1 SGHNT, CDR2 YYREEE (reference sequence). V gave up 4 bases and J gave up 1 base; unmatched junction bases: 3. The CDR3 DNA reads TGTGCCAGCAGCCCCCGGGGGGGCACAGATACGCAGTATTTT. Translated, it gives CASSPRGGTDTQYF.

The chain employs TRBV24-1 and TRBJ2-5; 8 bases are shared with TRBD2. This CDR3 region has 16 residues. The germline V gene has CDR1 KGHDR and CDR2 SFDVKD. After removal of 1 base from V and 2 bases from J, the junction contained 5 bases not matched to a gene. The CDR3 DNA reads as TGTGCCACCAGTGATTTTGGGGGGACTAGACAAGAGACCCAGTACTTC. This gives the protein CATSDFGGTRQETQYF.

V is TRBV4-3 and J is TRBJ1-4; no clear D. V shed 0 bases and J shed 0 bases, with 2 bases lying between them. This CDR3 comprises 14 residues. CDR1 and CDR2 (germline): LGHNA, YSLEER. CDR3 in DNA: TGCGCCAGCAGCCAAGAGACAACTAATGAAAAACTGTTTTTT. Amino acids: CASSQETTNEKLFF.

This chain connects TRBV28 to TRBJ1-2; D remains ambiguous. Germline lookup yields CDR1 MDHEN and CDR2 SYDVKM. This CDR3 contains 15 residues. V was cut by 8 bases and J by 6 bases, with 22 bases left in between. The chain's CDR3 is CASVKGSGTRDGYTF. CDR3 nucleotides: TGTGCCAGCGTAAAAGGGTCGGGTACACGGGATGGCTACACCTTC.

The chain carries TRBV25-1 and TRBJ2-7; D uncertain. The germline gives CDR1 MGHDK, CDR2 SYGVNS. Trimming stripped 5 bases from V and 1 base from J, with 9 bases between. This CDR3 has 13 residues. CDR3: CASSKGGSYEQYV. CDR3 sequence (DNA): TGTGCCAGCAGTAAAGGCGGTTCCTACGAGCAGTACGTC.

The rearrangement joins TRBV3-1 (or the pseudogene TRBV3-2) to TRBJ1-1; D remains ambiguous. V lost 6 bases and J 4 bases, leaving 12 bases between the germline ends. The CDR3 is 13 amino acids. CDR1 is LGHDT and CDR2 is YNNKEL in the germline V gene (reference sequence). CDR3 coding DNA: TGTGCCAGCAGGGTGACAAGTTCCACTGAAGCTTTCTTT. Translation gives CASRVTSSTEAFF.

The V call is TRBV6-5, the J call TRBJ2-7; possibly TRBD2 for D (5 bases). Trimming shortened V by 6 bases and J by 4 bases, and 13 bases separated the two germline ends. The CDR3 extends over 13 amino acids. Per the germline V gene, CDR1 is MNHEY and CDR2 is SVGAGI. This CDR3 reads CASRRAIEYEQYV. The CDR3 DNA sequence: TGTGCCAGCAGGCGGGCAATTGAATACGAGCAGTACGTC.

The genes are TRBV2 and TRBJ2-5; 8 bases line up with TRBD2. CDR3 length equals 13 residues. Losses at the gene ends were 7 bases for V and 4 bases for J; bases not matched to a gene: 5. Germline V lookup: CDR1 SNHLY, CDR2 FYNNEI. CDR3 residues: CASMRGDGETQYF. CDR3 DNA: TGTGCCAGCATGCGGGGGGACGGAGAGACCCAGTACTTC.

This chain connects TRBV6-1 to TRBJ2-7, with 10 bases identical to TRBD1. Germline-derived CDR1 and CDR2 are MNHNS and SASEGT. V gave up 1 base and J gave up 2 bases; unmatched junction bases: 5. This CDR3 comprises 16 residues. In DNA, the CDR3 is TGTGCCAGCAGTGAAGACGGACAGGGGGTGGCCTACGAGCAGTACGTC. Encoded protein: CASSEDGQGVAYEQYV.

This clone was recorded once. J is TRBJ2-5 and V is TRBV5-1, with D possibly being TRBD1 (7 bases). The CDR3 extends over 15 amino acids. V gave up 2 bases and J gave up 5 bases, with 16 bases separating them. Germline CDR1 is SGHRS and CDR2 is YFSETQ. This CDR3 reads CASSFGGGGYETQYF. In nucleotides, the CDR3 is TGCGCCAGCAGCTTCGGTGGAGGGGGCTATGAGACCCAGTACTTC. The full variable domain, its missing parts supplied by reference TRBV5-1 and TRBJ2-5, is KAGVTQTPRYLIKTRGQQVTLSCSPISGHRSVSWYQQTPGQGLQFLFEYFSETQRNKGNFPGRFSGRQFSNSRSEMNVSTLELGDSALYLCASSFGGGGYETQYFGPGTRLLVL.

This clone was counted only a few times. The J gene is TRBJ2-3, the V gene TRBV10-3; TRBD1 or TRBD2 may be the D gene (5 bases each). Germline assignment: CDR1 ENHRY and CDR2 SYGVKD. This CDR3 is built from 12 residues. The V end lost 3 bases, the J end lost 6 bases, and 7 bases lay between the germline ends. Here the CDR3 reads CAISEGTDTQYF. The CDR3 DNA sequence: TGTGCCATCAGTGAAGGGACCGATACGCAGTATTTT.

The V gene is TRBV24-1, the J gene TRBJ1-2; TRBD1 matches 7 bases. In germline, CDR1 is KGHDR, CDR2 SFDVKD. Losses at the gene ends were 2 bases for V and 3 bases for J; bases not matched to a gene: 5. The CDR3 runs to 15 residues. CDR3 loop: CATSDSSQGYYGYTF. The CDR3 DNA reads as TGTGCCACCAGTGATTCCTCACAGGGGTACTATGGCTACACCTTC.

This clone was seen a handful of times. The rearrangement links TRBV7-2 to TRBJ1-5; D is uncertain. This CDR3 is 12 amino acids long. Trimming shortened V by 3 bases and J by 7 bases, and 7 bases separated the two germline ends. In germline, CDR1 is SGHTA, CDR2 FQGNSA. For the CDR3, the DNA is TGTGCCAGCAGCTTTAGAGCCCAGCCCCAGCATTTT. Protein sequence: CASSFRAQPQHF.

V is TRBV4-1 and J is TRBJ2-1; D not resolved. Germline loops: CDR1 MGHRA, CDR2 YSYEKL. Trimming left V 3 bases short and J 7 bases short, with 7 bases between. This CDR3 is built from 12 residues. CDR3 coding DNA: TGCGCCAGCAGCCAGGTAAATAATGAGCAGTTCTTC. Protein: CASSQVNNEQFF.